This T cell receptor (beta chain) was sequenced in a study of T-cell reconstitution after alpha-beta-depleted transplantation in children. General study findings and limits: From newly produced T cells came most of the T-cell counts and diversity one year after transplant. In patients about two months after transplant, alpha-beta T cells reportedly arose from several hundred expanded graft clones.

Unique molecular identifiers tagged the TCRbeta library. TCRdb recomputed calls from the PCR reads with MiXCR, one row per CDR3 protein. Here the sample spans hundreds of thousands of distinct CDR3 sequences, roughly 16% being singletons. The CDR3 is 15 amino acids. Per germline, CDR1 MNHNS and CDR2 SASEGT. J was trimmed by 5 bases and V by 6 bases; bases with no gene match: 13. This clonotype has more than one count but fewer than ten. No antigen is known for it. The chain carries TRBV6-1 and TRBJ2-7, with 7 bases matching TRBD1. The clonotype comes from a male patient between 5 and 17 years old who had a stem cell transplant for acute lymphoblastic leukemia, so the T cells may come from the graft donor. This specimen consisted of PBMCs, mostly from graft donor cells, obtained 360 days after TCRalphabeta/CD19-depleted stem cell transplant. CDR3 region: CASRSPWTGADEQYF. In DNA form, the CDR3 reads TGTGCCAGCAGATCCCCGTGGACAGGTGCGGACGAGCAGTACTTC.